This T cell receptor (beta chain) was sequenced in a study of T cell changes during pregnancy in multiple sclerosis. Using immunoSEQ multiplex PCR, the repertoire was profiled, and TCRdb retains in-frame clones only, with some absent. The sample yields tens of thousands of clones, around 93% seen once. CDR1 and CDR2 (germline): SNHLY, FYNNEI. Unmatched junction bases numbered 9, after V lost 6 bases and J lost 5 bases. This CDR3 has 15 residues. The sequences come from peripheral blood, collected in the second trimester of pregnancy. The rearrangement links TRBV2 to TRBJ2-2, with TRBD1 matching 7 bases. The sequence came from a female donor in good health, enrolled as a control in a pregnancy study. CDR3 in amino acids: CASRYGQVPTGELFF. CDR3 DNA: TGTGCCAGCAGATATGGACAGGTGCCAACCGGGGAGCTGTTTTTT.